The subject of this entry is one TCR beta chain. Its antigen is unknown. Data came from immunoSEQ multiplex PCR; TCRdb stores just in-frame clones and leaves some out. The sample gives approximately 120,000 clones, about nine tenths of which show up once; approximately 2% is in the top ten. With 0 bases removed from V and 10 bases from J, the gap between germline ends came to 14 bases. This CDR3 region has 14 residues. Germline V gene lookup returns CDR1 SGDLS and CDR2 YYNGEE. This entry belongs to a study of cytomegalovirus exposure and HLA in healthy donors. The wider study: Later, an analysis reported that the 95 to 150 validation repertoires had used the same platform as the approximately 600 first-cohort repertoires. Notes on the study in general: Altogether, about 160 TCR beta chains were recorded as cytomegalovirus-associated. CMV antigen specificity of three CMV-associated chains was confirmed in vitro. Published work reported that the classifier diagnosed cytomegalovirus status with high specificity and sensitivity.

This TCR came from a woman younger than 35 in good health and CMV-seronegative. The material sequenced was PBMCs. V gene TRBV9 combines with J gene TRBJ2-1; D possibly corresponds to TRBD1 (5 bases). CDR3 nucleotides: TGTGCCAGCAGCGTAGAGGGGCCCGGGTGGGAGCAGTTCTTC. It yields the protein CASSVEGPGWEQFF.